This T cell receptor beta chain originates from a study of blood T cells in healthy people across ages. Together with a sample-barcoded 5' primer, a J-beta primer mix was included in a second PCR lasting about 7 to 11 cycles. A minimum of 2.5 million CDR3-containing paired-end reads was obtained for each sample. TCRdb analysed the 5' RACE reads with MiXCR anew, one entry per CDR3 protein. This table holds approximately 780,000 distinct CDR3 sequences, roughly 24% found once. Trimming cost V 1 base and J 4 bases; bases outside gene matches: 12. CDR1 is MGHRA and CDR2 is YSYEKL in the germline V gene. CDR3 length: 17 residues. This same sample was also taken into another study, of T cells of mothers and their children.

The material sequenced was blood. This receptor was taken from a boy between 10 and 17 years old in good health. The rearrangement uses TRBV4-1 and TRBJ1-2; 7 positions match TRBD1. This CDR3 is CASSQARTGSGVYGYTF. For the CDR3, the DNA is TGCGCCAGCAGCCAAGCTCGGACAGGATCGGGGGTCTATGGCTACACCTTC.